This T cell receptor (beta chain) was recorded in a study of cytomegalovirus exposure and HLA in healthy donors. Study-wide findings and caveats: Cytomegalovirus association was listed for 170 or so TCR beta chains. A later analysis reportedly found fewer N-insertions in an Asian-associated ancestry cluster than the roughly 670-donor mean.

PCR primers comprised 60 Vbeta and 13 Jbeta primers. As originally analysed: Among the unique TCR beta chains that a later analysis counted, 70 million to 85 million in all, 10 million to 11 million were shared. Only in-frame clones appear in the TCRdb table, and some are missing; sequencing was by immunoSEQ multiplex PCR. V and J calls and clone size are those listed in that table; D and trimming were worked out from the DNA. The data show around 210,000 clones, with around 83% seen just once and roughly 0.26% held by the top ten. Note on this clone: Its matching antigen is unknown.

The sample comprised PBMCs. This TCR came from a girl aged 2 to 9 in good health and CMV-seronegative.

The DNA of the CDR3 is TGTGCCAGCAGCGTAGACCCCGGACTTAAGAACACCGGGGAGCTGTTTTTT. Its protein product is CASSVDPGLKNTGELFF. This sequence joins TRBV9 and TRBJ2-2, with a tentative D call TRBD2 (5 bases). The ends were cut back, 0 bases at V and 1 base at J, with 13 bases in the middle. Germline values: CDR1 SGDLS, CDR2 YYNGEE. The CDR3 totals 17 residues.